The present T cell receptor beta chain was sequenced within a study of identical twins. The authors used template switching to add a universal primer site and gave cDNA unique molecular identifiers. TCRdb independently ran MiXCR on the 5' RACE reads; one entry per CDR3 protein. The data hold around 1.7 million distinct CDR3 sequences, with 32% observed a single time. V lost 0 bases, J lost 5 bases, and 6 bases lay in between. This CDR3 has 13 residues. Germline V gives CDR1 LGHNA, CDR2 YNFKEQ. This clonotype showed up just a few times. The sequenced sample consisted of cord blood. The genes are TRBV4-2 and TRBJ2-3; D remains ambiguous. The origin of this receptor is a newborn girl in good health. The CDR3: CASSQEREDTQYF. Written as DNA, the CDR3 is TGTGCCAGCAGCCAAGAAAGGGAAGATACGCAGTATTTT.